This is a list of T cell receptor beta chains from one sample in a study of regulatory T cells in long-lasting Graves disease. TCRdb independently ran MiXCR on the multiplex PCR reads; one entry per CDR3 protein. Of approximately 400,000 distinct CDR3 sequences listed, under 15% are singletons. This same sample was also part of a study on T cells in Graves' hyperthyroidism and ophthalmopathy.

The input for sequencing was peripheral blood mononuclear cells (PBMCs), taken at new diagnosis, from a patient treated with antithyroid drugs. These receptors were taken from a woman younger than 45 with Graves disease. Both conserved end residues are part of each CDR3. D genes are given only for firm matches. The size field is filled for only some rows; it gives once, few, many or a size class.

J | V | D | size | DNA | CDR3
TRBJ1-4 | TRBV6-1 | . | few | TGTGCCAGCAGTACACCGGAACGCGGTAATGAAAAACTGTTTTTT | CASSTPERGNEKLFF
TRBJ2-5 | TRBV12-3/TRBV12-4 | TRBD2 | many | TGTGCCAGCAGGTCTCACGGGAGGGGGGAAGAGACCCAGTACTTC | CASRSHGRGEETQYF
TRBJ2-7 | TRBV27 | . | many | TGTGCCAGCAGTGGTCCGAACCACGAGCAGTACTTC | CASSGPNHEQYF
TRBJ2-7 | TRBV9 | TRBD1 | . | TGTGCCAGCAGCGTAGCCGGGACAGGGAGAGAGAATCAGTACTTC | CASSVAGTGRENQYF
TRBJ1-5 | TRBV19 | TRBD1 | few | TGTGCCAGTAGTACACCCGGACAGGGGGCGACTCAGCCCCAGCATTTT | CASSTPGQGATQPQHF
TRBJ1-5 | TRBV7-9 | TRBD1 | many | TGTGCCAGCAGCAGGAGGGGGCAGGCCGGCGGCAATCAGCCCCAGCATTTT | CASSRRGQAGGNQPQHF
TRBJ2-7 | TRBV30 | . | . | TGTGCCTGGAGTCCCACAAATTCCCGACAGGACGAGCAGTACTTC | CAWSPTNSRQDEQYF
TRBJ2-1 | TRBV27 | . | . | TGTGCCAGCGGGGGTTTACGGTCCGCCTCAAATAAGCAGTTCTTC | CASGGLRSASNKQFF
TRBJ2-3 | TRBV12-5 | TRBD2 | . | TGTGCTAGTGGTCCCGGACTAGCGGGAGGAGATACGCAGTATTTT | CASGPGLAGGDTQYF
TRBJ2-7 | TRBV3-1 | . | few | TGTGCCAGCAGCACTCTAGGAGGATTTATCAGGGAGCAGTACTTC | CASSTLGGFIREQYF
TRBJ1-2 | TRBV12-3/TRBV12-4 | . | . | TGTGCCAGCAGCCCAGGGGATAAGAGAGATGGCTACACCTTC | CASSPGDKRDGYTF
TRBJ2-7 | TRBV7-9 | . | many | TGTGCCAGCAGCTCCGGACTGACAGTCCCCTACGAGCAGTACTTC | CASSSGLTVPYEQYF
TRBJ1-3 | TRBV12-3/TRBV12-4 | . | . | TGTGCCAGCAGTTTCCCCCAAGACACCACATATTTT | CASSFPQDTTYF
TRBJ1-3 | TRBV7-2 | . | few | TGTGCCAGCAGCTTAGTAGGCGGGCGATCTGGAAACACCATATATTTT | CASSLVGGRSGNTIYF
TRBJ2-1 | TRBV11-2 | . | many | TGTGCCAGCAGCTTAGGGGTACTGAGGAACAATGAGCAGTTCTTC | CASSLGVLRNNEQFF
TRBJ2-1 | TRBV7-8 | TRBD2 | . | TGTGCCAGCACCCTTAGCGGGAGTCGGTTCAATGAGCAGTTCTTC | CASTLSGSRFNEQFF
TRBJ2-7 | TRBV20-1 | TRBD2 | many | TGCAGTGCTAAACCAAGCGGGAGCTCCTACGAGCAGTACTTC | CSAKPSGSSYEQYF